This entry lists 19 T cell receptor beta chains sequenced from one sample in a study of cytomegalovirus exposure and HLA in healthy donors. The data were produced by immunoSEQ multiplex PCR, yet TCRdb's version contains in-frame clones alone and is incomplete. The sample lists 55,000 to 75,000 clones; approximately 95% were seen once. Sequencing input: PBMCs. The source is a woman under 30 in good health and CMV-seronegative.

This sequence joins TRBV4-3 and TRBJ2-7; D perhaps matches TRBD1 (5 bases). The CDR3 runs to 15 residues. V lost 1 base to trimming and J lost 5 bases, with 15 bases between them. Germline assignment: CDR1 LGHNA and CDR2 YSLEER. In nucleotides, the CDR3 is TGCGCCAGCAGCCAAGGGTGGGCAGGGTCCCACGAGCAGTACTTC. Protein product: CASSQGWAGSHEQYF.

The rearrangement links TRBV6-5 to TRBJ2-1; the D gene is possibly TRBD2 (6 bases). The germline gives CDR1 MNHEY, CDR2 SVGAGI. V lost 2 bases, J lost 6 bases, and 17 bases lay in between. There are 16 residues in the CDR3. The CDR3, as DNA: TGTGCCAGCAGTTACGGGGGGACCCGAGCCTCCAATGAGCAGTTCTTC. Protein: CASSYGGTRASNEQFF.

This clone was seen a single time. Here the CDR3 reads CASSIGWGPNQPQHF. CDR3 coding DNA: TGTGCCAGTAGTATTGGGTGGGGCCCCAATCAGCCCCAGCATTTT. The chain uses TRBV19 and TRBJ1-5; a possible D gene is TRBD1 (5 bases). CDR3 length: 15 residues. The germline CDR1 and CDR2 sequences are LNHDA and SQIVND (reference sequence). Trimming took off 3 bases at V and 3 bases at J, with 12 bases between the two ends. Based on the CDR3 plus reference TRBV19 and TRBJ1-5, the full variable domain is DGGITQSPKYLFRKEGQNVTLSCEQNLNHDAMYWYRQDPGQGLRLIYYSQIVNDFQKGDIAEGYSVSREKKESFPLTVTSAQKNPTAFYLCASSIGWGPNQPQHFGDGTRLSIL.

The gene calls are TRBV7-9 and TRBJ2-3; TRBD1 matches at 9 bases. The V segment lost 8 bases and the J segment 2 bases; nucleotides outside the gene matches: 2. The CDR3 runs 13 residues. From germline, CDR1 is SEHNR and CDR2 FQNEAQ (reference sequence). The CDR3 is CASLQGATDTQYF. Written as DNA, the CDR3 is TGTGCCAGCCTACAGGGGGCCACAGATACGCAGTATTTT.

The V call is TRBV28, the J call TRBJ2-1; 11 bases align to TRBD2. The length of the CDR3 is 18 residues. Trimming removed 5 bases from V and 4 bases from J; junction bases left unmatched: 13. Germline CDR1 and CDR2: MDHEN and SYDVKM. The CDR3 sequence is CASSPGGPSGRSYNEQFF. CDR3 bases: TGTGCCAGCAGTCCAGGGGGGCCTAGCGGGAGGAGTTACAATGAGCAGTTCTTC.

CDR3 protein: CASSARGSSYNEQFF. CDR3 bases: TGTGCCAGCAGCGCTAGGGGTAGCTCCTACAATGAGCAGTTCTTC. The genes are TRBV11-2 and TRBJ2-1; tentative D call: TRBD1 (5 bases). The CDR3 sequence is 15 residues long. V lost 5 bases and J lost 0, with 11 bases in between. Germline lookup yields CDR1 SGHAT and CDR2 FQNNGV.

The chain joins TRBV5-1 to TRBJ2-3; 8 bases fit TRBD2. The CDR3 extends over 15 amino acids. V trimming: 7 bases; J trimming: 4 bases; junction bases outside the gene matches: 11. Germline V lookup: CDR1 SGHRS, CDR2 YFSETQ. CDR3 DNA: TGCGCCAGCTGCCAGACTAGCGCCAACGCAGATACGCAGTATTTT. It yields the protein CASCQTSANADTQYF.

The genes are TRBV28 and TRBJ2-1; 11 positions match TRBD1. From germline, CDR1 is MDHEN and CDR2 SYDVKM. CDR3 length equals 16 residues. The V gene end was trimmed by 6 bases and the J gene end by 4 bases; junction bases not matched to a gene: 8. CDR3 loop: CASSPPGQGGYNEQFF. In DNA form, the CDR3 reads TGTGCCAGCAGCCCCCCGGGACAGGGGGGGTACAATGAGCAGTTCTTC.

This chain connects TRBV4-3 to TRBJ1-4; D not resolved. Trimming pared 0 bases from V and 4 bases from J, leaving 9 bases between. The length of the CDR3 is 15 residues. Germline CDR1 and CDR2: LGHNA and YSLEER. CDR3 region: CASSQEGSRNEKLFF. As DNA, the CDR3 is TGCGCCAGCAGCCAAGAGGGCAGCCGTAATGAAAAACTGTTTTTT.

The J gene is TRBJ1-5, the V gene TRBV19; D remains ambiguous. Germline V lookup: CDR1 LNHDA, CDR2 SQIVND (reference sequence). Trimming removed 6 bases from V and 3 bases from J, with 12 bases in between. This CDR3 region has 14 residues. The chain's CDR3 is CASRSGGFNQPQHF. As DNA, the CDR3 is TGTGCCAGTAGGTCGGGAGGATTCAATCAGCCCCAGCATTTT. The whole variable domain, filled in from reference TRBV19 and TRBJ1-5, reads DGGITQSPKYLFRKEGQNVTLSCEQNLNHDAMYWYRQDPGQGLRLIYYSQIVNDFQKGDIAEGYSVSREKKESFPLTVTSAQKNPTAFYLCASRSGGFNQPQHFGDGTRLSIL.

This chain joins TRBV7-9 and TRBJ1-2; D not resolved. The V end lost 5 bases, the J end lost 1 base, and 17 bases lay between the germline ends. This CDR3 comprises 16 residues. Per germline, CDR1 SEHNR and CDR2 FQNEAQ (reference sequence). The CDR3 sequence: CASSPPGADNNYGYTF. For the CDR3, the DNA is TGTGCCAGCAGCCCCCCCGGAGCAGATAATAACTATGGCTACACCTTC.

The V gene is TRBV19, the J gene TRBJ2-3; weak D call: TRBD2 (5 bases). CDR3 size: 13 residues. Trimming pared 6 bases from V and 8 bases from J, leaving 15 bases between. Germline V CDR1 and CDR2: LNHDA, SQIVND (reference sequence). The CDR3: CASSLAAGGTQYF. The DNA of the CDR3 is TGTGCCAGTAGCCTAGCCGCCGGCGGTACGCAGTATTTT. The complete variable domain, with remaining parts taken from reference TRBV19 and TRBJ2-3, reads DGGITQSPKYLFRKEGQNVTLSCEQNLNHDAMYWYRQDPGQGLRLIYYSQIVNDFQKGDIAEGYSVSREKKESFPLTVTSAQKNPTAFYLCASSLAAGGTQYFGPGTRLTVL.

The chain carries TRBV28 and TRBJ2-1; 11 nucleotides agree with TRBD2. Germline loops: CDR1 MDHEN, CDR2 SYDVKM. The CDR3 sequence is 15 residues long. V was clipped by 5 bases and J by 7 bases; unmatched bases: 7. Here the CDR3 reads CASSGGLADRNEQFF. The CDR3 nucleotides read TGTGCCAGCAGTGGGGGACTAGCGGACCGGAATGAGCAGTTCTTC.

This clone occurred a few times. The CDR3 coding sequence is TGTGCCAGCAGTACAGTGGGTAGGGAGCAGTACTTC. Translation gives CASSTVGREQYF. The rearrangement links TRBV27 to TRBJ2-7; D unresolved. Germline loops: CDR1 MNHEY, CDR2 SMNVEV (reference sequence). This CDR3 has 12 amino acids. Trimming shortened V by 5 bases and J by 7 bases, and 12 bases separated the two germline ends.

CDR3 DNA sequence: TGTGCCAGTAGTATTGAGTACACCATATATTTT. Its translation is CASSIEYTIYF. The chain employs TRBV19 and TRBJ1-3; no reliable D call. Germline CDR1 reads LNHDA; CDR2 reads SQIVND (reference sequence). Deletions cut 3 bases from V and 8 bases from J, with 5 bases between. CDR3 length equals 11 residues.

Notes on this clone: An end of the junction does not agree with germline; a read error may underlie this. This chain connects TRBV28 to TRBJ2-4; 7 bases agree with TRBD1. Germline V CDR1 and CDR2: MDHEN, SYDVKM. This CDR3 is 13 amino acids long. CDR3 nucleotide sequence: TGTGCCAGCCAAGGGGGCGCCACAAACATTCAGTACTTC. Residues: CASQGGATNIQYF. Drawing the rest from reference TRBV28 and TRBJ2-4, the complete variable domain is DVKVTQSSRYLVKRTGEKVFLECVQDMDHENMFWYRQDPGLGLRLIYFSYDVKMKEKGDIPEGYSVSREKKERFSLILESASTNQTSMYLCASQGGATNIQYFGAGTRLSVL.

This clone occurred once. The chain employs TRBV5-4 and TRBJ2-1; 8 bases agree with TRBD2. The CDR3 loop spans 16 amino acids. Trimming cost V 0 bases and J 0 bases; bases outside gene matches: 2. Germline CDR1 SGHNT, CDR2 YYREEE (reference sequence). The CDR3 sequence: CASSLGRGDSYNEQFF. CDR3 in DNA: TGTGCCAGCAGCTTGGGGCGGGGGGACTCCTACAATGAGCAGTTCTTC.

The rearrangement links TRBV5-6 to TRBJ2-7; possibly TRBD1 for D (5 bases). CDR3 length: 12 amino acids. The ends were cut back, 4 bases at V and 3 bases at J, with 8 bases in the middle. Germline values: CDR1 SGHDT, CDR2 YYEEEE. CDR3 sequence (DNA): TGTGCCAGCAGCACGGACATCTACGAGCAGTACTTC. Its translation: CASSTDIYEQYF.

The chain uses TRBV19 and TRBJ2-5; 10 nucleotides line up with TRBD1. Trimming at V came to 3 bases and at J to 5 bases, leaving 6 bases not matched to a gene. The CDR3 runs to 15 residues. From germline, CDR1 is LNHDA and CDR2 SQIVND (reference sequence). CDR3 amino acids: CASSMGDRGEETQYF. In nucleotides, the CDR3 is TGTGCCAGTAGTATGGGGGACAGGGGTGAGGAGACCCAGTACTTC.